The TCR beta chain described here comes from a study of T cell responses to AZD1222 COVID-19 vaccine. Profiling relied on immunoSEQ multiplex PCR, and the TCRdb table lists in-frame clones only, not all of them. The profile shows 95,000 to 150,000 clones, over 75% of them singletons. Germline assignment: CDR1 LGHNA and CDR2 YSLEER. The V gene lost 0 bases and the J gene lost 9 bases, with 15 bases spanning the gap. This CDR3 is built from 14 residues. The sequences come from peripheral blood, collected on day 0 of AZD1222 vaccination. The V gene is TRBV4-3, the J gene TRBJ2-7; D may be TRBD2 (6 bases). The sequence derives from an adult in good health. CDR3 in amino acids: CASSQDRSAGGQYF. CDR3 bases: TGCGCCAGCAGCCAAGACCGCTCCGCCGGGGGGCAGTACTTC.